These T cell receptor beta chains were read from a single sample in a study of cytomegalovirus exposure and HLA in healthy donors. The method was immunoSEQ multiplex PCR; TCRdb's version includes in-frame clones alone and lacks a portion of them. The sample consists of roughly 150,000 clones, 75% of them appearing once. Sequencing was carried out using PBMCs. Receptor source: a female donor in good health and CMV-seronegative. Each CDR3 is given with its conserved first and last residue. Each record gives: clone size, J gene, V gene, D gene, CDR3 DNA, CDR3 protein. The D gene is left open where the match is weak. Expanded clones are given a class, and other clones once, few, many or no size at all.

>once|TRBJ1-4|TRBV30|.
TGTGCCTGGAGTGTACCGGGAGGGGAAAAACTGTTTTTT
CAWSVPGGEKLFF
>.|TRBJ2-7|TRBV7-2|TRBD1
TGTGCCAGCAGCCCAAAACGGGACAGTTCCGAGCAGTACTTC
CASSPKRDSSEQYF
>few|TRBJ2-5|TRBV7-2|.
TGTGCCAGCAGCTTAGCTGGACAGAGGTCGGAGACCCAGTACTTC
CASSLAGQRSETQYF
>.|TRBJ2-3|TRBV10-3|.
TGTGCCATCAGTGAGTCTGCGGGGGCCTGGGGTGGAGATACGCAGTATTTT
CAISESAGAWGGDTQYF
>.|TRBJ2-3|TRBV11-2|.
TGTGCCAGCAGCTGGTCGGGTAGTTCCACAGATACGCAGTATTTT
CASSWSGSSTDTQYF
>.|TRBJ2-6|TRBV4-2|TRBD1
TGTGCCAGCAGCCTCATGGGACAGCTGGAAAACTCTGGGGCCAACGTCCTGACTTTC
CASSLMGQLENSGANVLTF
>.|TRBJ1-5|TRBV6-5|.
TGTGCCAGCAGTTTGACTTGGGGCAATCAGCCCCAGCATTTT
CASSLTWGNQPQHF
>.|TRBJ2-7|TRBV29-1|.
TGCAGCGTTGCATCACAGGGCCGCTCCTACGAGCAGTACTTC
CSVASQGRSYEQYF
>.|TRBJ1-4|TRBV5-1|.
TGCGCCAGCAGCTTGGGTACAGATAATGAAAAACTGTTTTTT
CASSLGTDNEKLFF
>.|TRBJ1-2|TRBV6-5|.
TGTGCCAGCAGTGCCGGTAGCGACTATGGCTACACCTTC
CASSAGSDYGYTF
>.|TRBJ2-7|TRBV6-5|.
TGTGCCAGCAGTTACACCCAGACAGCCTACGAGCAGTACTTC
CASSYTQTAYEQYF
>.|TRBJ2-1|TRBV7-9|TRBD2
TGTGCCAGCCGGGCGGGAGGGGAAAATGAGCAGTTCTTC
CASRAGGENEQFF
>.|TRBJ2-5|TRBV7-9|TRBD2
TGTGCCAGCAGCTTAGTTCTAGCGGGACAAGAGACCCAGTACTTC
CASSLVLAGQETQYF
>.|TRBJ1-2|TRBV30|.
TGTGCCTGGAGTACGGCGGGGGGCTACACCTTC
CAWSTAGGYTF
>.|TRBJ2-5|TRBV28|TRBD1
TGTGCCAGCAGTTTAAAGTATGGACAGGGGAAAGAGACCCAGTACTTC
CASSLKYGQGKETQYF
>.|TRBJ1-1|TRBV6-5|.
TGTGCCAGCAGTTATGACAGGAGGTTGAACACTGAAGCTTTCTTT
CASSYDRRLNTEAFF
>.|TRBJ1-1|TRBV5-1|TRBD1
TGCGCCAGCAGCTTGGGGACCGGGACAGGGTCTGAAGCTTTCTTT
CASSLGTGTGSEAFF
>.|TRBJ1-1|TRBV18|TRBD1
TGTGCCAGCTCATCAACATCCGGGACAGGGCACACTGAAGCTTTCTTT
CASSSTSGTGHTEAFF
>.|TRBJ2-1|TRBV30|TRBD2
TGTGCCTGGGTCGTTAGCGGGAGGGGATCTCACGAGCAGTTCTTC
CAWVVSGRGSHEQFF
>.|TRBJ1-4|TRBV4-3|.
TGCGCCAGCAGCCAAGATGAACTGACAGTACCTAATGAAAAACTGTTTTTT
CASSQDELTVPNEKLFF
>.|TRBJ1-2|TRBV21-1|.
TGTGCCAGCAGCACCTACCGGGACAGGGGCGGCTACACCTTC
CASSTYRDRGGYTF
>once|TRBJ1-4|TRBV28|.
TGTGCCAGCAGTTTCCCCCCCCACAGGGAATGGAGTGAAAAACTGTTTTTT
CASSFPPHREWSEKLFF
>.|TRBJ2-3|TRBV18|TRBD2
TGTGCCAGCTCCCACGTTAGCGGGATAAGGACAGATACGCAGTATTTT
CASSHVSGIRTDTQYF
>.|TRBJ2-7|TRBV29-1|TRBD1
TGCAGCGCCAGGACAGGGGATTCCTACGAGCAGTACTTC
CSARTGDSYEQYF
>.|TRBJ2-3|TRBV9|TRBD2
TGTGCCAGCAGCGTTAGCGGGAGCACAGATACGCAGTATTTT
CASSVSGSTDTQYF
>.|TRBJ1-5|TRBV18|.
TGTGCCAGCTCCCCCGGAGGGGAGCATCAGCCCCAGCATTTT
CASSPGGEHQPQHF
>.|TRBJ2-1|TRBV19|TRBD2
TGTGCCAGTACCCCGGGGGGTTACAATGAGCAGTTCTTC
CASTPGGYNEQFF
>.|TRBJ1-1|TRBV19|TRBD1
TGTGCCAGTAGTATGGGGACAGGTCGCATGAACACTGAAGCTTTCTTT
CASSMGTGRMNTEAFF
>.|TRBJ1-1|TRBV30|.
TGTGCCTGTCACCGACAGTGGAGGGAGAACACTGAAGCTTTCTTT
CACHRQWRENTEAFF
>.|TRBJ2-1|TRBV19|TRBD2
TGTGCCAGTAGCGCGGCGGGAGCAAGGACCTACAATGAGCAGTTCTTC
CASSAAGARTYNEQFF
>.|TRBJ2-5|TRBV29-1|.
TGCAGCGCCGAGATTCCAGGAGAGACCCAGTACTTC
CSAEIPGETQYF
>.|TRBJ1-4|TRBV7-3|.
TGTGCCAGCAGCTCTCGGACAGCCCATAATGAAAAACTGTTTTTT
CASSSRTAHNEKLFF
>.|TRBJ2-1|TRBV28|.
TGTGCCAGCAGTTTGAGCGACCATGAGCAGTTCTTC
CASSLSDHEQFF
>.|TRBJ2-1|TRBV9|TRBD2
TGTGCCAGCAGCGTAGGTTCCGGGGACGAAGCGGGAGGGGACGAGCAGTTCTTC
CASSVGSGDEAGGDEQFF
>.|TRBJ1-1|TRBV14|TRBD1
TGTGCCAGCAGCCGGACAGGGGCCATGAACACTGAAGCTTTCTTT
CASSRTGAMNTEAFF
>.|TRBJ2-7|TRBV6-5|.
TGTGCCAGCTCCCACGGGACACCCGGCGAGCAGTACTTC
CASSHGTPGEQYF
>few|TRBJ2-7|TRBV5-1|.
TGCGCCAGCAGCTTTGGTGGAGGAACGTACGAGCAGTACTTC
CASSFGGGTYEQYF
>once|TRBJ1-2|TRBV29-1|TRBD1
TGCAGCGTGGGGGACAGAAACTATGGCTACACCTTC
CSVGDRNYGYTF
>.|TRBJ1-5|TRBV19|TRBD1
TGTGCCAGTAGAGACAGGGACGATCAGCCCCAGCATTTT
CASRDRDDQPQHF
>.|TRBJ1-2|TRBV19|.
TGTGCCAGTAGTATAGACGGGTCAAACTATGGCTACACCTTC
CASSIDGSNYGYTF
>.|TRBJ1-1|TRBV29-1|.
TGCAGCGTTCTGGGCAGGCGCTCTGAAGCTTTCTTT
CSVLGRRSEAFF
>.|TRBJ2-1|TRBV11-2|TRBD2
TGTGCCAGCAGCACAACCGGGACTAGCGGGAATGAGCAGTTCTTC
CASSTTGTSGNEQFF
>few|TRBJ2-3|TRBV12-5|.
TGTGCTAGCTCGCCTCAGGGGAGTGGAGATACGCAGTATTTT
CASSPQGSGDTQYF
>.|TRBJ2-6|TRBV6-4|.
TGTGCCAGCAGTGACTCCCTCTCTGGGGCCAACGTCCTGACTTTC
CASSDSLSGANVLTF
>.|TRBJ1-4|TRBV7-9|.
TGTGCCAGCAGCTTAGGGGGGACACGGCATGAAAAACTGTTTTTT
CASSLGGTRHEKLFF
>few|TRBJ2-7|TRBV5-1|.
TGCGCCAGCAGCTTGGCCGGAGCACGGTCCATGAACTACGAGCAGTACTTC
CASSLAGARSMNYEQYF
>.|TRBJ1-5|TRBV15|.
TGTGCCACCAGCGCCGGACAGCACAATCAGCCCCAGCATTTT
CATSAGQHNQPQHF
>.|TRBJ1-1|TRBV27|TRBD1
TGTGCCAGCAGTCGGGGACAGGGGGGCACTGAAGCTTTCTTT
CASSRGQGGTEAFF
>.|TRBJ2-1|TRBV6-5|TRBD2
TGTGCCAGCAGTGGGGGACTAGCGGCGAATGAGCAGTTCTTC
CASSGGLAANEQFF
>.|TRBJ2-2|TRBV29-1|TRBD1
TGCAGCGTTACAGGGGAATCCGGGGAGCTGTTTTTT
CSVTGESGELFF